The 8 T cell receptor beta chains given below trace back to one sample, sequenced in a study of blood T cell repertoires in COVID-19. Some clones are missing from TCRdb's copy, which holds only in-frame ones; the method was immunoSEQ multiplex PCR. The sample yields about 82,000 clones, about 78% seen once. Sequencing used peripheral blood. These receptors were collected from a man aged 55 to 70 with COVID-19, enrolled during active disease.

This chain joins TRBV6-6 and TRBJ1-2; D possibly corresponds to TRBD1 (5 bases). The CDR3 totals 13 residues. The germline V gene has CDR1 MNHNY and CDR2 SVGAGI (reference sequence). Between the trimmed V and J ends, which lost 4 bases and 4 bases, there was a span of 10 bases. DNA of the CDR3: TGTGCCAGCAGTTCGAGGGGAGGCTATGGCTACACCTTC. It yields the protein CASSSRGGYGYTF.

V gene TRBV27 combines with J gene TRBJ2-1, with 9 bases matching TRBD2. This CDR3 comprises 15 residues. Germline CDR1 MNHEY, CDR2 SMNVEV (reference sequence). V lost 7 bases and J lost 8; bases outside the gene matches: 12. The CDR3 region is CASTPSSGVSDEQFF. DNA for the CDR3: TGTGCCAGCACCCCATCTAGCGGGGTTTCGGATGAGCAGTTCTTC.

This clone was observed a handful of times. The gene calls are TRBV7-2 and TRBJ2-3, with D perhaps TRBD1 (5 bases). CDR1 is SGHTA and CDR2 is FQGNSA in the germline V gene. The CDR3 runs 14 residues. V lost 6 bases to trimming and J lost 7 bases, with 17 bases between them. The CDR3 sequence: CASRQDSSRNTQYF. CDR3 coding DNA: TGTGCCAGCAGACAAGACAGTAGTCGGAATACGCAGTATTTT.

This chain links TRBV2 with TRBJ1-5; perhaps TRBD1 as D (5 bases). Trimming removed 3 bases from V and 3 bases from J, with 9 bases in between. CDR1 and CDR2 from the germline V gene are SNHLY and FYNNEI. This CDR3 spans 14 amino acids. CDR3 DNA sequence: TGTGCCAGCAGTGATCAGGGTAACAATCAGCCCCAGCATTTT. Protein: CASSDQGNNQPQHF.

V is TRBV7-6 and J is TRBJ1-1; no reliable D call. This CDR3 is 15 amino acids long. V dropped 5 bases and J dropped 5 bases, with 18 bases sitting between them. CDR1 and CDR2 (germline): SGHVS, FNYEAQ. For the CDR3, the DNA is TGTGCCAGCAGCCCCACGGCGGGATTGAGAACTGAAGCTTTCTTT. This encodes CASSPTAGLRTEAFF.

The chain uses TRBV4-2 and TRBJ2-1; 14 bases match TRBD2. The CDR3 length is 17 residues. V shed 1 base and J 6 bases; nucleotides not matched to a gene: 5. CDR1 and CDR2 (germline): LGHNA, YNFKEQ. DNA of the CDR3: TGTGCCAGCAGCCAAGGGACCGGGACTAGCGGGGGCAATGAGCAGTTCTTC. It specifies CASSQGTGTSGGNEQFF.

The chain has TRBV6-4 and TRBJ2-2; D is unclear. Trimming left V 3 bases short and J 2 bases short, with 16 bases between. This CDR3 comprises 17 residues. Germline CDR1 and CDR2: MRHNA and SNTAGT. The CDR3 here is CASSEYYNRINTGELFF. The CDR3 coding sequence is TGTGCCAGCAGTGAATACTACAATAGGATAAACACCGGGGAGCTGTTTTTT.

A few counts support this clone. The chain links TRBV4-3 to TRBJ2-3, with 13 nucleotides matching TRBD2. The germline V gene has CDR1 LGHNA and CDR2 YSLEER. This CDR3 is 19 amino acids long. The J segment lost 0 bases and the V segment lost 0 bases, leaving 6 bases of the junction unmatched. The CDR3 DNA sequence: TGCGCCAGCAGCCAAGATCTTTCGGGACTAGCGGGGAGCACAGATACGCAGTATTTT. It codes for CASSQDLSGLAGSTDTQYF.